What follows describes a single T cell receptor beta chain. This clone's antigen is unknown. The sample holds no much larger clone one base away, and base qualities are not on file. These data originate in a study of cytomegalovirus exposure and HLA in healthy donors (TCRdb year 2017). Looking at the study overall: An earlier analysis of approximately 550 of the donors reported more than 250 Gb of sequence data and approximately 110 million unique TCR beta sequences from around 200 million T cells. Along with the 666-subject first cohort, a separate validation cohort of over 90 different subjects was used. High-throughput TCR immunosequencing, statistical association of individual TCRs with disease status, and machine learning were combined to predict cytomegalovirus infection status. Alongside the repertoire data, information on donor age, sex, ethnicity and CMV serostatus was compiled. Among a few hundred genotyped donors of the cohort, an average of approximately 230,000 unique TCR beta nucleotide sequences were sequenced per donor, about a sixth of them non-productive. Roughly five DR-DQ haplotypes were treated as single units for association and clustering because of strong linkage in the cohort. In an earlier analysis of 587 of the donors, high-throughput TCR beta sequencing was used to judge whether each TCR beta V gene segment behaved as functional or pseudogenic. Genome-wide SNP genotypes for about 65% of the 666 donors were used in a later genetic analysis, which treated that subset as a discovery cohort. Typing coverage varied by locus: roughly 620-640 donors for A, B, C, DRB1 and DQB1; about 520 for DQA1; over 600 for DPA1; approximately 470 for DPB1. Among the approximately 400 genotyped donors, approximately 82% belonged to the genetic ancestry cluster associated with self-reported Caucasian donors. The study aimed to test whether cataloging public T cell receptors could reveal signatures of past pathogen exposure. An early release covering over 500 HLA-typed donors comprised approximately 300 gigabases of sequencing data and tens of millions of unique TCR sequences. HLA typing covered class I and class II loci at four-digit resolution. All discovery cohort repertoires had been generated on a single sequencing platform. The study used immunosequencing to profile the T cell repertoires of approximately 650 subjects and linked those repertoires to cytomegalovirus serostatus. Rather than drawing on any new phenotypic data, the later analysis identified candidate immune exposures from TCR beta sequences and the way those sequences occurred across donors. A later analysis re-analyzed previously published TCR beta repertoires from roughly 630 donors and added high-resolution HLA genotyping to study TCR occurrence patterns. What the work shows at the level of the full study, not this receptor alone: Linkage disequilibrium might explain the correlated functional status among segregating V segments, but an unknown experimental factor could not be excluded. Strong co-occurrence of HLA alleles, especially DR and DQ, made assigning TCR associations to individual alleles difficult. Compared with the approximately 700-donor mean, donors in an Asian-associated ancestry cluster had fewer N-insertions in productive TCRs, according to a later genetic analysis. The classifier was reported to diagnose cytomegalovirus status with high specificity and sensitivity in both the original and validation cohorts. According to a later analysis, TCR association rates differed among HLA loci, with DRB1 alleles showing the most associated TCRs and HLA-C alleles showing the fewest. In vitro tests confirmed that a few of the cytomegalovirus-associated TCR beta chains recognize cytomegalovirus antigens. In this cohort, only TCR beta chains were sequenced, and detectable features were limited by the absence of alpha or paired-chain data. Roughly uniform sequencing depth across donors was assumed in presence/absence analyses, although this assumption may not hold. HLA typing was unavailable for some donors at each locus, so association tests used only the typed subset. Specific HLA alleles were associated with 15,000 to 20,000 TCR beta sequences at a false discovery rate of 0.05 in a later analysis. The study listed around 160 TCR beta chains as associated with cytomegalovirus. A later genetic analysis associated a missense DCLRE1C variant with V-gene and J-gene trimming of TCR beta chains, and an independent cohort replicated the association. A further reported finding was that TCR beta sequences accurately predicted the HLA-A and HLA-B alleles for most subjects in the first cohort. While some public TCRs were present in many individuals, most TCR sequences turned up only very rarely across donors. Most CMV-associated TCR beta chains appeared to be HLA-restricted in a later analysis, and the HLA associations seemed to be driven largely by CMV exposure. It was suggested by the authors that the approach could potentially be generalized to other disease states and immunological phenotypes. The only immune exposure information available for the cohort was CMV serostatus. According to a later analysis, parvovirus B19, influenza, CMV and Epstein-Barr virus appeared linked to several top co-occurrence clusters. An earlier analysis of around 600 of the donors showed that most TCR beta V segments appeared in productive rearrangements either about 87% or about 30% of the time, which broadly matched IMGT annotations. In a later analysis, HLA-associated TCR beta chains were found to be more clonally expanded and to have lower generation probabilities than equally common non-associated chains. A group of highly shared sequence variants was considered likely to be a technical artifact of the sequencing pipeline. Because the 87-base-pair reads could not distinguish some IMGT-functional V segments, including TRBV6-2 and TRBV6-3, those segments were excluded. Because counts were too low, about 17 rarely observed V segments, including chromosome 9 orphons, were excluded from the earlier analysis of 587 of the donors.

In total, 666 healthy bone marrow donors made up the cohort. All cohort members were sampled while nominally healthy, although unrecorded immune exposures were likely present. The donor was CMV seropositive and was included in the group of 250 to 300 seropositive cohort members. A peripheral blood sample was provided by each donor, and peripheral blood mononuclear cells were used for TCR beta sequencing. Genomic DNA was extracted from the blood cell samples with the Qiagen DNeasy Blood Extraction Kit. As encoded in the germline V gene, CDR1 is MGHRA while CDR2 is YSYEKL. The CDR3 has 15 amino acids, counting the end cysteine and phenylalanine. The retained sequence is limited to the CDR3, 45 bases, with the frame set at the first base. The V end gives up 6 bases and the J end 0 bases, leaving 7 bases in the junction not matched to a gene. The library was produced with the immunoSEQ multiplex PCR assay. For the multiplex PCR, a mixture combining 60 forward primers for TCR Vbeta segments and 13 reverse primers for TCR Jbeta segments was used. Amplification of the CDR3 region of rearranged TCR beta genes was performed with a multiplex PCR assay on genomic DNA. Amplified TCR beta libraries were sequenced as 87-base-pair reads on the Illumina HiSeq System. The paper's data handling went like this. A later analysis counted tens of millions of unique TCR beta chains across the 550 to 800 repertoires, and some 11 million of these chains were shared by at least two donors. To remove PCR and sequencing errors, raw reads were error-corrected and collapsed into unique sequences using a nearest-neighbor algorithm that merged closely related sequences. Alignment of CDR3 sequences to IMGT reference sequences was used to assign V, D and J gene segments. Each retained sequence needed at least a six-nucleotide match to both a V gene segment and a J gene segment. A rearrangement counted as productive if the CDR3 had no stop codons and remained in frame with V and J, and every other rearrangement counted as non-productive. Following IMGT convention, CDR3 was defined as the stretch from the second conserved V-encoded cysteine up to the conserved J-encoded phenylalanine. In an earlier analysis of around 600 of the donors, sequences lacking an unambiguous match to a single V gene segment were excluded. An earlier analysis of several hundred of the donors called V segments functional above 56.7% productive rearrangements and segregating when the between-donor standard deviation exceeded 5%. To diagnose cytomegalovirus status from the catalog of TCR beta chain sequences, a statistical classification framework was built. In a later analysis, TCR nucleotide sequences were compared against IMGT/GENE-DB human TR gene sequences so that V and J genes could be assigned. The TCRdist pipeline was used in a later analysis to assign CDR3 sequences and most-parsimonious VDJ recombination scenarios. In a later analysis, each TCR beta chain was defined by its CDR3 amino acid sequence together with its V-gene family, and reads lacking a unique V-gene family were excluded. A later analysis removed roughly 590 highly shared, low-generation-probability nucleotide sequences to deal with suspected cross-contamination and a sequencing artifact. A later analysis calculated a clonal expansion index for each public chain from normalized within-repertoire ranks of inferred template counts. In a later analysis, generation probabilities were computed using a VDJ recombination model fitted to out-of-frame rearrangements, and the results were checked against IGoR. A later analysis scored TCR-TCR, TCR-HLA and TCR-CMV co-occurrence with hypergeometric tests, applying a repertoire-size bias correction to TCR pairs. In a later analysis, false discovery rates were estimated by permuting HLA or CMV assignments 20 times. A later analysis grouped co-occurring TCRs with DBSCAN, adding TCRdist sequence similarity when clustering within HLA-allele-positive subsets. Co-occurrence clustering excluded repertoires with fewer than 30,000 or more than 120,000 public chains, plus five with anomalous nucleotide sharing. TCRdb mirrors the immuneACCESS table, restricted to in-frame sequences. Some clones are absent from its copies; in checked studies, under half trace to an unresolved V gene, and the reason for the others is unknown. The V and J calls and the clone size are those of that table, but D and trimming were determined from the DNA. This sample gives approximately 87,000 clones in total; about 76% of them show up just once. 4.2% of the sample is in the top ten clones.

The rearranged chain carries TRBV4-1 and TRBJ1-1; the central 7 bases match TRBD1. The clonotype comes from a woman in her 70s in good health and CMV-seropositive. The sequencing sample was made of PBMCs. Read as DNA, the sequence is TGCGCCAGCAGGCCGGGACAGATGATGAACACTGAAGCTTTCTTT. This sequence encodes CASRPGQMMNTEAFF.